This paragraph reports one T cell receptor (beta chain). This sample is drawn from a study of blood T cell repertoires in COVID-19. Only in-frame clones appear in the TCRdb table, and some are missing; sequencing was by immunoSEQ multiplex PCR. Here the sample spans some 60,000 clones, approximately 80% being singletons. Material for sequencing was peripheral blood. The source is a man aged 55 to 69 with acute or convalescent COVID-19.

The CDR3 sequence is CASSLTAFSGNTIYF. The DNA for the CDR3 is TGTGCCAGCAGCCTGACAGCCTTCTCTGGAAACACCATATATTTT. V and J are TRBV5-8 and TRBJ1-3; possible D gene TRBD1, 5 bases. Per germline, CDR1 SGHTS and CDR2 YDEGEE. CDR3 length: 15 residues. V shed 4 bases and J shed 0 bases, with 11 bases lying between them. The full variable domain, completed using reference TRBV5-8 and TRBJ1-3, is EAGVTQSPTHLIKTRGQQATLRCSPISGHTSVYWYQQALGLGLQFLLWYDEGEERNRGNFPPRFSGRQFPNYSSELNVNALELEDSALYLCASSLTAFSGNTIYFGEGSWLTVV.